This T cell receptor beta chain was sequenced in a study of yellow fever vaccine responses in identical twins. Turning to this clonotype: The antigen is unknown.

One entry per CDR3 protein results from TCRdb running MiXCR on the RT-PCR reads. The sample includes approximately 33,000 distinct CDR3 sequences, less than 70% of them seen just once. Study-wide results and caveats: A vaccine T cell response that seemed partly convergent and partly personalized was reported in twins.

The sequence was obtained from a woman between 18 and 29 years old who received the yellow fever vaccine. Source: T cells from blood (PBMCs), unsorted or a sorted subset (not recorded which), taken before or after yellow fever vaccination (not recorded which).

The CDR3: CASSPGLGGYNEQFF. CDR3 bases: TGTGCCAGCTCCCCAGGACTGGGTGGTTACAATGAGCAGTTCTTC. The V call is TRBV18, the J call TRBJ2-1, with D perhaps TRBD2 (5 bases). The V gene lost 6 bases and the J gene lost 4 bases, with 16 bases spanning the gap. The CDR3 has 15 amino acids. Germline CDR1 is KGHSH and CDR2 is LQKENI. The whole variable domain, remainder taken from reference TRBV18 and TRBJ2-1, is NAGVMQNPRHLVRRRGQEARLRCSPMKGHSHVYWYRQLPEEGLKFMVYLQKENIIDESGMPKERFSAEFPKEGPSILRIQQVVRGDSAAYFCASSPGLGGYNEQFFGPGTRLTVL.